The source of this T cell receptor (beta chain) is a study of chemoradiotherapy in HPV16-positive cancers. Here immunoSEQ multiplex PCR was the method, and the copy in TCRdb shows in-frame clones only, minus some. This table holds approximately 600 clones, roughly 78% found once. CDR3 length: 16 amino acids. CDR1 MRHNA and CDR2 SNTAGT come from the germline V gene. V dropped 5 bases and J dropped 4; count of bases not matched to a gene: 5. Findings and caveats of the study: For HPV16-positive patients, expanding HPV-responsive T cells associated with longer recurrence-free survival. Only two HPV16-positive patients supplied the functional HPV-specificity definition.

Turning to this clone: Its specificity is not known.

This chain uses TRBV6-4 with TRBJ2-2, with 12 bases matching TRBD2. The source of this sequence is a human donor with HPV-associated anogenital cancer. Specimen: tumor tissue, collected from a patient who underwent chemoradiotherapy. CDR3 amino acids: CASSLLAGGTTGELFF. DNA for the CDR3: TGTGCCAGCAGTTTACTAGCGGGGGGCACCACCGGGGAGCTGTTTTTT.